Shown below are 27 T cell receptor beta chains from a single sample sequenced in a study of T cells in localized non-small cell lung cancer. Some clones are missing from TCRdb's copy, which holds only in-frame ones; the method was immunoSEQ multiplex PCR. The sample lists 35,000 or so clones, 87% occurring once. The material was peripheral blood, obtained before any cancer treatment. The receptors shown here come from a woman aged 40-70 years with stage I lung adenocarcinoma.

The V call is TRBV5-1, the J call TRBJ2-3; D may correspond to TRBD1 or TRBD2 (5 bases each). V was trimmed by 0 bases and J by 3 bases, leaving 11 bases between them. CDR1 is SGHRS and CDR2 is YFSETQ in the germline V gene. The CDR3 extends over 15 amino acids. For the CDR3, the DNA is TGCGCCAGCAGCTTGGTTGGGGGACGAACAGATACGCAGTATTTT. Its protein product is CASSLVGGRTDTQYF.

The chain joins TRBV30 to TRBJ2-3; D is ambiguous. The CDR3 consists of 14 residues. V dropped 0 bases and J dropped 1 base, with 8 bases sitting between them. CDR1 and CDR2 from the germline V gene are GTSNPN and SVGIG (reference sequence). DNA of the CDR3: TGTGCCTGGAGTGTACCCAGCGGCACAGATACGCAGTATTTT. Its translation is CAWSVPSGTDTQYF.

The genes are TRBV27 and TRBJ1-1, with unresolved D. Germline CDR1 reads MNHEY; CDR2 reads SMNVEV (reference sequence). V gave up 8 bases and J gave up 1 base, with 11 bases separating them. The CDR3 runs 13 residues. CDR3 in DNA: TGTGCCAGCGGGAGGCAGGAGAACACTGAAGCTTTCTTT. It encodes CASGRQENTEAFF.

The V and J genes are TRBV2 and TRBJ1-4; D is possibly TRBD1 (6 bases). Trimming took off 5 bases at V and 2 bases at J, with 12 bases between the two ends. The CDR3 sequence is 15 residues long. Germline V gene data show CDR1 as SNHLY and CDR2 as FYNNEI. CDR3 sequence: CASSLQGRTNEKLFF. The CDR3 nucleotides are TGTGCCAGCAGTCTACAGGGTCGGACTAATGAAAAACTGTTTTTT.

The rearrangement links TRBV6-5 to TRBJ2-7; D ambiguous. Germline CDR1 is MNHEY and CDR2 is SVGAGI. The CDR3 spans 12 residues. Trimming took 7 bases from V and 3 from J, leaving 10 bases between them. CDR3 coding DNA: TGTGCCAGCATCTCGGCACTCTACGAGCAGTACTTC. Its translation: CASISALYEQYF.

The chain recombines TRBV19 with TRBJ1-5, with D uncertain. CDR3 length: 13 amino acids. Germline V lookup: CDR1 LNHDA, CDR2 SQIVND (reference sequence). Trimming cost V 8 bases and J 4 bases, with 12 bases left between them. The CDR3 DNA reads as TGTGCCAGTCAGTCAGGTCGTAATCAGCCCCAGCATTTT. Its translation is CASQSGRNQPQHF.

The chain employs TRBV10-3 and TRBJ1-2; D perhaps matches TRBD1 (6 bases). V was pared by 6 bases and J by 4 bases, with 12 bases between. The CDR3 totals 13 residues. Germline CDR1 ENHRY, CDR2 SYGVKD. DNA for the CDR3: TGTGCCATCAGCCTACAGGGTGGCTATGGCTACACCTTC. Amino acids: CAISLQGGYGYTF.

The CDR3 is CASSLPDSYGYTF. Written as DNA, the CDR3 is TGTGCCAGCAGTTTACCGGACAGCTATGGCTACACCTTC. J is TRBJ1-2 and V is TRBV28; possible D gene TRBD1, 6 bases. CDR1 MDHEN and CDR2 SYDVKM come from the germline V gene. The CDR3 runs 13 residues. V shed 2 bases and J shed 4 bases, with 8 bases lying between them.

The chain links TRBV6-1 to TRBJ2-3; D is unclear. The CDR3 has 17 residues. Germline V lookup: CDR1 MNHNS, CDR2 SASEGT. Trimming stripped 4 bases from V and 0 bases from J, with 17 bases between. The CDR3 protein is CASSGPKRSTSTDTQYF. DNA for the CDR3: TGTGCCAGCAGTGGGCCAAAGAGATCAACTAGCACAGATACGCAGTATTTT.

The rearrangement joins TRBV5-4 to TRBJ1-2; D gene ambiguous. The CDR3 length is 15 residues. Trimming removed 0 bases at V and 4 bases at J, with 13 bases between. Germline CDR1 is SGHNT and CDR2 is YYREEE (reference sequence). The CDR3, as DNA: TGTGCCAGCAGCTTGGACCGGGGTTCTGGCTATGGCTACACCTTC. Translated, it gives CASSLDRGSGYGYTF.

The chain uses TRBV6-1 and TRBJ1-5; D unclear. V was clipped by 6 bases and J by 3 bases, with 9 bases between them. The CDR3 length is 13 residues. The germline V gene has CDR1 MNHNS and CDR2 SASEGT. The CDR3: CASRKDINQPQHF. The CDR3 coding sequence is TGTGCCAGCAGGAAGGATATCAATCAGCCCCAGCATTTT.

V is TRBV7-3 and J is TRBJ2-2; no firm D call. Trimming removed 5 bases at V and 3 bases at J, with 10 bases between. CDR3 length: 14 residues. CDR1 and CDR2 from the germline V gene are SGHTA and FQGTGA. Here the CDR3 DNA reads TGTGCCAGCAGCATATCCCCCCACACCGGGGAGCTGTTTTTT. It yields the protein CASSISPHTGELFF.

This rearrangement joins TRBV15 to TRBJ2-7; D unclear. The ends were cut back, 0 bases at V and 6 bases at J, with 12 bases in the middle. Germline CDR1 LNHNV, CDR2 YYDKDF (reference sequence). The CDR3 loop spans 14 amino acids. In DNA, the CDR3 is TGTGCCACCAGCAGAGATCTTGGTAGCTCCGAGCAGTACTTC. Protein: CATSRDLGSSEQYF.

V is TRBV5-4 and J is TRBJ1-3; D not resolved. V dropped 2 bases and J dropped 2 bases, with 2 bases sitting between them. Germline V lookup: CDR1 SGHNT, CDR2 YYREEE (reference sequence). The CDR3 extends over 12 amino acids. CDR3 coding DNA: TGTGCCAGCAGCTTTCCTGGAAACACCATATATTTT. Translating it yields CASSFPGNTIYF.

The genes are TRBV10-3 and TRBJ2-1; 7 bases are shared with TRBD1. Germline V lookup: CDR1 ENHRY, CDR2 SYGVKD. The CDR3 loop spans 14 amino acids. Germline trimming cut 2 bases from V and 7 bases from J; bases unmatched to any gene: 5. In DNA, the CDR3 is TGTGCCATCAGTGAGAGGGACAGTTCTAATGAGCAGTTCTTC. It yields the protein CAISERDSSNEQFF.

The chain carries TRBV4-2 and TRBJ1-5; 8 bases fit TRBD1. With V trimmed by 1 base and J by 6 bases, 8 bases remained unmatched. Germline CDR1 reads LGHNA; CDR2 reads YNFKEQ. The CDR3 spans 16 residues. The CDR3 reads CASSQVGQGAAQPQHF. CDR3 bases: TGTGCCAGCAGCCAAGTCGGCCAGGGGGCGGCTCAGCCCCAGCATTTT.

In its sample, this clone was seen once. The gene calls are TRBV5-1 and TRBJ2-5, with 10 bases aligning to TRBD2. CDR1 and CDR2 from the germline V gene are SGHRS and YFSETQ. The CDR3 has 15 residues. V shed 4 bases, J shed 5 bases, and the junction held 8 bases outside the gene matches. The CDR3 sequence is CASSRSGGTQETQYF. As DNA, the CDR3 is TGCGCCAGCAGCCGTAGCGGGGGGACCCAGGAGACCCAGTACTTC.

The chain combines TRBV29-1 with TRBJ1-2; no definite D call. V dropped 1 base and J dropped 3 bases, with 9 bases sitting between them. Germline values: CDR1 SQVTM, CDR2 ANQGSEA. The CDR3 is 13 residues long. CDR3 nucleotide sequence: TGCAGCGTTGAAGGAGGAACGTACTATGGCTACACCTTC. It specifies CSVEGGTYYGYTF.

The V gene is TRBV2, the J gene TRBJ2-7; a possible D gene is TRBD1 (5 bases). The CDR3 is 12 amino acids. Germline CDR1 SNHLY, CDR2 FYNNEI. Trimming shortened V by 6 bases and J by 6 bases, and 12 bases separated the two germline ends. CDR3 in amino acids: CASSVDKGEQYF. CDR3 coding DNA: TGTGCCAGCAGCGTGGACAAGGGCGAGCAGTACTTC. Based on the CDR3 plus reference TRBV2 and TRBJ2-7, the full variable domain is EPEVTQTPSHQVTQMGQEVILRCVPISNHLYFYWYRQILGQKVEFLVSFYNNEISEKSEIFDDQFSVERPDGSNFTLKIRSTKLEDSAMYFCASSVDKGEQYFGPGTRLTVT.

J is TRBJ1-6 and V is TRBV28; possibly TRBD1 for D (5 bases). V gave up 5 bases and J gave up 8 bases, with 16 bases separating them. The CDR3 contains 15 residues. From germline, CDR1 is MDHEN and CDR2 SYDVKM. The CDR3 loop is CASSPWTPGDSPLHF. CDR3 DNA sequence: TGTGCCAGCAGTCCCTGGACCCCGGGGGATTCACCCCTCCACTTT.

The chain carries TRBV27 and TRBJ1-1, with unresolved D. In germline, CDR1 is MNHEY, CDR2 SMNVEV (reference sequence). This CDR3 is 14 amino acids long. Trimming shortened V by 3 bases and J by 1 base, and 9 bases separated the two germline ends. CDR3 residues: CASSFSRANTEAFF. The CDR3 nucleotides read TGTGCCAGCAGTTTTTCAAGGGCGAACACTGAAGCTTTCTTT.

The chain joins TRBV2 to TRBJ1-2; no reliable D call. Germline V gene sequence: CDR1 SNHLY, CDR2 FYNNEI. CDR3 length equals 10 residues. V lost 8 bases to trimming and J lost 5 bases, with 6 bases between them. The DNA of the CDR3 is TGTGCCAGCCGGACTTATGGCTACACCTTC. Protein sequence: CASRTYGYTF.

The chain has TRBV6-5 and TRBJ2-7; no reliable D call. V lost 0 bases, J lost 0 bases, and 6 bases lay in between. The length of the CDR3 is 14 residues. The germline V gene encodes CDR1 MNHEY and CDR2 SVGAGI. CDR3 loop: CASSYSALSYEQYF. CDR3 DNA sequence: TGTGCCAGCAGTTACTCGGCGCTCTCCTACGAGCAGTACTTC.

CDR3 sequence reads: CASGLDRGQGVETQYF. In DNA, the CDR3 is TGTGCTAGTGGTTTGGACCGCGGACAGGGGGTAGAGACCCAGTACTTC. V and J are TRBV12-5 and TRBJ2-5; 10 nucleotides agree with TRBD1. Germline loops: CDR1 LGHNT, CDR2 FRNRAP. V dropped 1 base and J dropped 4; count of bases not matched to a gene: 6. The CDR3 covers 16 residues.

This clone was counted a single time. The J gene is TRBJ1-5, the V gene TRBV21-1; the DNA was not used to check the table's D call, TRBD1. TRBV21-1 is noted as a pseudogene. This CDR3 contains 14 residues. The CDR3 nucleotides are TGTGCCAGCAGCACCACAGGGTTAGGACAGCCCCAGCATTTT. This gives the protein CASSTTGLGQPQHF.

The CDR3 sequence: CASRVGGNTQYF. The CDR3 DNA is TGTGCCAGCCGAGTGGGCGGTAATACGCAGTATTTT. This chain uses TRBV2 with TRBJ2-3, with D uncertain. The CDR3 runs to 12 residues. Trimming took off 8 bases at V and 7 bases at J, with 13 bases between the two ends. Germline CDR1 SNHLY, CDR2 FYNNEI.

This sequence joins TRBV6-1 and TRBJ1-5; D is unresolved. This CDR3 is built from 14 residues. V dropped 3 bases and J dropped 5 bases, with 11 bases sitting between them. The V gene's germline CDR1 is MNHNS and CDR2 SASEGT. The CDR3 DNA follows: TGTGCCAGCAGTGATGGAGGAGGGCATCAGCCCCAGCATTTT. Amino acids: CASSDGGGHQPQHF.